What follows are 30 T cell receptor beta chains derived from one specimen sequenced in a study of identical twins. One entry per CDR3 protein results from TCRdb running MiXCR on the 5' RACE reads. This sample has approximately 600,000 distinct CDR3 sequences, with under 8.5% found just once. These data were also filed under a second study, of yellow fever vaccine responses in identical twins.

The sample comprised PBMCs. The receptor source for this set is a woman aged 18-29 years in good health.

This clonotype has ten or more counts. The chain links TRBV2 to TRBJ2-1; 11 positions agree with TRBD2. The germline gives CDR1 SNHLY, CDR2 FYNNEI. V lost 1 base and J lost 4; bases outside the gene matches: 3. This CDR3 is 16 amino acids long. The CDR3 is CASSEEGLAAYNEQFF. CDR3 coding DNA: TGTGCCAGCAGTGAAGAGGGACTAGCGGCTTACAATGAGCAGTTCTTC.

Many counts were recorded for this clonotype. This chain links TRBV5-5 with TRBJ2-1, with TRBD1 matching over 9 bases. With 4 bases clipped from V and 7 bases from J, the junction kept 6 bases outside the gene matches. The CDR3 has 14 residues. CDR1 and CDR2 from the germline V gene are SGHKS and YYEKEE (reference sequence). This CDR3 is CASSLRDRANEQFF. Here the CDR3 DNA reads TGTGCCAGCAGCCTCCGGGACAGGGCAAATGAGCAGTTCTTC.

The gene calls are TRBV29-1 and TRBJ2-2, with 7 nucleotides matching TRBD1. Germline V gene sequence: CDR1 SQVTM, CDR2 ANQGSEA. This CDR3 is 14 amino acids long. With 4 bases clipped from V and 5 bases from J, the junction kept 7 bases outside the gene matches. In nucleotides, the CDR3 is TGCAGCGTTGTTGGTGACAGGGCTACCGGGGAGCTGTTTTTT. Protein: CSVVGDRATGELFF.

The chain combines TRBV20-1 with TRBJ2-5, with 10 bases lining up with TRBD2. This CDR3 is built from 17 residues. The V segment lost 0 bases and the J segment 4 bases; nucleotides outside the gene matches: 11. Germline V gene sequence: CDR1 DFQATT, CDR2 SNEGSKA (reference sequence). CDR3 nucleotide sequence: TGCAGTGCTAGAGATCGTTGGGCTAGCGGGAGAACAGAGACCCAGTACTTC. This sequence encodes CSARDRWASGRTETQYF.

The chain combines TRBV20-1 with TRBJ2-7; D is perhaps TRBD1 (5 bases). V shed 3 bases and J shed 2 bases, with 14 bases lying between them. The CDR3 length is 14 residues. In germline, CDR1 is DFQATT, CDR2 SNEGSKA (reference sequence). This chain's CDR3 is CSASRVTMPYEQYV. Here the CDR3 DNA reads TGCAGTGCTAGCAGGGTGACGATGCCCTACGAGCAGTACGTC.

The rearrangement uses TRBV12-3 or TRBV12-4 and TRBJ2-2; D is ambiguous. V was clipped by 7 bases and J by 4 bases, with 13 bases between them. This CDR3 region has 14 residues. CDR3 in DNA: TGTGCCAGCACCTTTGGGGTAGGCACCGGGGAGCTGTTTTTT. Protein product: CASTFGVGTGELFF.

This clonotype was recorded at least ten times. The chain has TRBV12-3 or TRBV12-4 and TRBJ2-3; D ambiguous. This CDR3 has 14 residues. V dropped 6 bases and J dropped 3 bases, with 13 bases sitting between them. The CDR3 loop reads CASRHYWGTDTQYF. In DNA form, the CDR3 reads TGTGCCAGCAGGCATTATTGGGGAACAGATACGCAGTATTTT.

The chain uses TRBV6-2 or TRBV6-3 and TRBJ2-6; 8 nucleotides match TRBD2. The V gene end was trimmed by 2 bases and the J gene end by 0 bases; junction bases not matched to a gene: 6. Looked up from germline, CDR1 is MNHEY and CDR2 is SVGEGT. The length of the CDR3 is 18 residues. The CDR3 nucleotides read TGTGCCAGCAGTTACGGCCCGGGGGGGTTCTCTGGGGCCAACGTCCTGACTTTC. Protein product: CASSYGPGGFSGANVLTF.

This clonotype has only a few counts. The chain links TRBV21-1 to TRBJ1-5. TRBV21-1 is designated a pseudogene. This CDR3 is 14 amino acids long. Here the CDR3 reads CASNRDGSNQPQHF. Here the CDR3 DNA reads TGTGCCAGCAACCGAGACGGTAGCAATCAGCCCCAGCATTTT.

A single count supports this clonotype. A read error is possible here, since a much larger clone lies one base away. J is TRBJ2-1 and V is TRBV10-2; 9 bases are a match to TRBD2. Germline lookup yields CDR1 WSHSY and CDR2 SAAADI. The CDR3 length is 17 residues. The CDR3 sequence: CTSSDFVAGETYNEQFF. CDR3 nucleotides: TGCACCAGCAGTGATTTTGTAGCGGGAGAGACCTACAATGAGCAGTTCTTC.

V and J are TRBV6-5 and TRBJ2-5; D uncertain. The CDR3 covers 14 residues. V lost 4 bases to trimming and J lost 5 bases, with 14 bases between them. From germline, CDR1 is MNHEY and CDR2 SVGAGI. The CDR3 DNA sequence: TGTGCCAGCAGTTTCGTGTCCGAATTCGAGACCCAGTACTTC. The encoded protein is CASSFVSEFETQYF.

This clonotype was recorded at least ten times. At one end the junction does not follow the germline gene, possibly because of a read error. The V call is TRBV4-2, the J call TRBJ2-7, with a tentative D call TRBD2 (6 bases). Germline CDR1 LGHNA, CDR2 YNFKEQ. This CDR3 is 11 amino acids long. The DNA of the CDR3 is TGTGCCAGCAGCCAAGACCCTGAGACTAGCTTC. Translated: CASSQDPETSF.

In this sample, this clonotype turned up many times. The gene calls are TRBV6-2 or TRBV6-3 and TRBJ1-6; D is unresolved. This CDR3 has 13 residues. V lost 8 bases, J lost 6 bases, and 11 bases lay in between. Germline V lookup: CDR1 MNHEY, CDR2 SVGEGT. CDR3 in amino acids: CASLVPGNSPLHF. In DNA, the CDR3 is TGTGCCAGCCTGGTACCGGGTAATTCACCCCTCCACTTT.

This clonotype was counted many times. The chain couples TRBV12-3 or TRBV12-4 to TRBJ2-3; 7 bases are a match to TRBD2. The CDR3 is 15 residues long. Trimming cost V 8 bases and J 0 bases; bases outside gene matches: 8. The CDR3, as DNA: TGTGCCAGCGGCGCCGGGACTACCAGCACAGATACGCAGTATTTT. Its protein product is CASGAGTTSTDTQYF.

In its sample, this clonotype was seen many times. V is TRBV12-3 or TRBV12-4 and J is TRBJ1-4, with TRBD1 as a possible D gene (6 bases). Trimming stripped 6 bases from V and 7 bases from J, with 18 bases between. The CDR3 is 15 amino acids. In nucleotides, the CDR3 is TGTGCCAGCAGCCACCGGGACATCTCTACTGAAAAACTGTTTTTT. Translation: CASSHRDISTEKLFF.

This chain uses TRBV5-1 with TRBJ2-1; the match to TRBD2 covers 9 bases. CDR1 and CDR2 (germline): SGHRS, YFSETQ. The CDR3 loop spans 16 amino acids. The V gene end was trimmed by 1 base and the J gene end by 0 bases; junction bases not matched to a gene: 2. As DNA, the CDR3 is TGCGCCAGCAGCTTGTCTAGCGGGAACTCCTACAATGAGCAGTTCTTC. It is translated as CASSLSSGNSYNEQFF.

Written as DNA, the CDR3 is TGTGCCAGCAGTTACACCCCCCGGGACGATGAGCAGTTCTTC. Protein product: CASSYTPRDDEQFF. The rearrangement uses TRBV6-5 and TRBJ2-1; either TRBD1 or TRBD2 may fit D (5 bases each). Trimming took off 2 bases at V and 8 bases at J, with 13 bases between the two ends. This CDR3 spans 14 amino acids. From germline, CDR1 is MNHEY and CDR2 SVGAGI.

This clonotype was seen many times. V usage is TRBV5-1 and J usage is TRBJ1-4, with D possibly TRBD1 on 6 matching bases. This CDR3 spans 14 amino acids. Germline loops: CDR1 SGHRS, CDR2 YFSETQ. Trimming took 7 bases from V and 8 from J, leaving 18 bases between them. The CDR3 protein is CASERGQLWEKLFF. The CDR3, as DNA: TGCGCCAGCGAACGGGGGCAGCTGTGGGAAAAACTGTTTTTT.

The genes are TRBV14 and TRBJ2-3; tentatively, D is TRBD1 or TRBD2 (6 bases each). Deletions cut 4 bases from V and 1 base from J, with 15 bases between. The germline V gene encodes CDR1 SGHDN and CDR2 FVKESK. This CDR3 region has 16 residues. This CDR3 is CASSLVPGAGTDTQYF. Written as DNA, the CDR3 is TGTGCCAGCAGCCTCGTCCCGGGGGCAGGCACAGATACGCAGTATTTT.

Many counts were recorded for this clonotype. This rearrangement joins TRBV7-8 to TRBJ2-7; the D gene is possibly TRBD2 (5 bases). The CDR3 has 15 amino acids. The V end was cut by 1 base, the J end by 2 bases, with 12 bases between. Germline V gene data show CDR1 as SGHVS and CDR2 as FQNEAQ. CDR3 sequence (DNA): TGTGCCAGCAGCTTAGAATCGGGATCAGCCTACGAGCAGTACTTC. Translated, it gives CASSLESGSAYEQYF.

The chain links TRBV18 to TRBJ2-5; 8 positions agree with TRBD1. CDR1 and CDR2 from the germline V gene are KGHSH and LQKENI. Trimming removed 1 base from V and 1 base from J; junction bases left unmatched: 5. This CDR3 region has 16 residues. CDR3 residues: CASSPRTGSPQETQYF. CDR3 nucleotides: TGTGCCAGCTCACCACGGACAGGGAGTCCCCAAGAGACCCAGTACTTC.

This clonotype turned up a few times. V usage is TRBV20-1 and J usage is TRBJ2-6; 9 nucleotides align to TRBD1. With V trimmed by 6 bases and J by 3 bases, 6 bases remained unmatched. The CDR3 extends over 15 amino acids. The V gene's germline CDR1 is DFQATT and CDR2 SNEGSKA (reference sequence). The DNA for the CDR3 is TGCAGTGCCTACCCGGGACAGGGTGGGGCCAACGTCCTGACTTTC. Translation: CSAYPGQGGANVLTF.

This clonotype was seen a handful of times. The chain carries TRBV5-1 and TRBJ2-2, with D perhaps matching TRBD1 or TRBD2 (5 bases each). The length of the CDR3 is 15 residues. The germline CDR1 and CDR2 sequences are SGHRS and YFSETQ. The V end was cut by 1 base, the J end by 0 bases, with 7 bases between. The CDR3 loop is CASSLWGSNTGELFF. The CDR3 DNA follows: TGCGCCAGCAGCTTGTGGGGGTCGAACACCGGGGAGCTGTTTTTT.

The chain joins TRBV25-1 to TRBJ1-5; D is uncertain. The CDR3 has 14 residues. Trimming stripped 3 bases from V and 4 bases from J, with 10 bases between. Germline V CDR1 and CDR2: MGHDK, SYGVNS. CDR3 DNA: TGTGCCAGCAGTGAGCAGGTCACTAATCAGCCCCAGCATTTT. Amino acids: CASSEQVTNQPQHF.

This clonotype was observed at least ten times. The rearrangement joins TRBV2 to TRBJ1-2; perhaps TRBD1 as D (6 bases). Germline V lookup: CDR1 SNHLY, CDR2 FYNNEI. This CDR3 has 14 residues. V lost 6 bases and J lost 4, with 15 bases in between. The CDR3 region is CASSDAWGAYGYTF. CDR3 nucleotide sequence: TGTGCCAGCAGCGACGCATGGGGGGCCTATGGCTACACCTTC.

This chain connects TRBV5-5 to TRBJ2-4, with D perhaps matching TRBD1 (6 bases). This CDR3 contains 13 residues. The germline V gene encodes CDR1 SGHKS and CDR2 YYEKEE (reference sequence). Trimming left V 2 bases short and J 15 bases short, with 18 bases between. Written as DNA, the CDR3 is TGTGCCAGCAGCTTCCCCTACAGGGATCATGTGTACTTC. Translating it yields CASSFPYRDHVYF.

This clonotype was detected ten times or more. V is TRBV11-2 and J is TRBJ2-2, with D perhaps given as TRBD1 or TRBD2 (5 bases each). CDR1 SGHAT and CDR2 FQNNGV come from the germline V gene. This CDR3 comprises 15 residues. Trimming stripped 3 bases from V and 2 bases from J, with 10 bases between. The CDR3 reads CASSFWDGNTGELFF. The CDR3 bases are TGTGCCAGCAGCTTCTGGGACGGAAACACCGGGGAGCTGTTTTTT. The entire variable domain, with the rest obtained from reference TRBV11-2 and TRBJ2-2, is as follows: EAGVAQSPRYKIIEKRQSVAFWCNPISGHATLYWYQQILGQGPKLLIQFQNNGVVDDSQLPKDRFSAERLKGVDSTLKIQPAKLEDSAVYLCASSFWDGNTGELFFGEGSRLTVL.

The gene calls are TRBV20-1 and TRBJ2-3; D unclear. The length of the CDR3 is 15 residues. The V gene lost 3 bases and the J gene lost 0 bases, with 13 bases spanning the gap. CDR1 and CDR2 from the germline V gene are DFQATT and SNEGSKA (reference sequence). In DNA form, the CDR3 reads TGCAGTGCTAGCTCTTTCCTACAAAGCACAGATACGCAGTATTTT. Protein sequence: CSASSFLQSTDTQYF.

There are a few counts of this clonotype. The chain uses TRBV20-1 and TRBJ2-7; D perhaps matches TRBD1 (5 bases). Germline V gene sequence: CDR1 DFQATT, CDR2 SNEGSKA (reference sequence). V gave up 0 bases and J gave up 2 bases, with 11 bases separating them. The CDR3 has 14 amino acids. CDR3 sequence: CSARDVRTTYEQYF. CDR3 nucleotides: TGCAGTGCTAGAGATGTACGGACAACCTACGAGCAGTACTTC.

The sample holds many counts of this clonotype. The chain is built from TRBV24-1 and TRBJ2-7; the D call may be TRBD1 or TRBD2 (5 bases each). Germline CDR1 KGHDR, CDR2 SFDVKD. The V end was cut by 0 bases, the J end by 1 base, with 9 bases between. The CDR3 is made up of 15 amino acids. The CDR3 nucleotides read TGTGCCACCAGTGATTTGCGGGACGGTTCCTACGAGCAGTACTTC. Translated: CATSDLRDGSYEQYF.